This TCR beta chain came from a study of cytomegalovirus exposure and HLA in healthy donors. General study results and limits: The availability of immune exposure information extended only to CMV serostatus.

CDR1 MDHEN and CDR2 SYDVKM come from the germline V gene. The CDR3 runs to 13 residues. V shed 8 bases and J shed 3 bases, with 10 bases lying between them. The PCR was carried out with 60 Vbeta primers and 13 Jbeta primers. Using immunoSEQ multiplex PCR, the repertoire was profiled, and TCRdb retains in-frame clones only, with some absent. This table has some 150,000 clones, just under 70% appearing once. With regard to this clone: The antigen remains undetermined.

The chain couples TRBV28 to TRBJ1-4; no reliable D call. Sequenced sample: PBMCs. The sequence was collected from a man in his 60s in good health and CMV-seronegative. The CDR3 DNA follows: TGTGCCAGCGTACAGAGACCTAATGAAAAACTGTTTTTT. Amino acids: CASVQRPNEKLFF.